This TCR beta chain is from a study of cytomegalovirus exposure and HLA in healthy donors. The study, taken as a whole, reports: Follow-up analysis later connected one missense variant in DCLRE1C with trimming of TCR beta V- and J-genes. Productive rates of about 90% or about 30% were seen for most TCR beta V segments in an earlier analysis.

The donors gave bone marrow, and they were healthy. This CDR3 is built from 13 residues. V was shortened by 8 bases and J by 0 bases, with 8 bases between the two germline ends. The germline CDR1 and CDR2 sequences are SGHTA and FQGTGA. As regards this clone: The antigen remains undetermined.

Primers for the PCR totalled 60 Vbeta and 13 Jbeta. Generated by immunoSEQ multiplex PCR, the TCRdb table keeps only in-frame clones and is missing some. The sample yields fewer than 200,000 clones, 65% to 85% seen once. Input material: PBMCs. This receptor was identified in a woman under 40 in good health and CMV-seropositive. The V and J genes are TRBV7-3 and TRBJ1-3; D gene unclear. The CDR3 nucleotides read TGTGCCAGCTCCCCGAGCTCTGGAAACACCATATATTTT. This translates into CASSPSSGNTIYF.